The 16 T cell receptor beta chains below were found in one sample sequenced in a study of shared clonotypes between healthy human individuals. Naive CD8 cells comprised CD45RO-negative, CCR7-positively selected cells, excluding terminally differentiated effector memory CD45RA+ cells. Clones were read by immunoSEQ multiplex PCR, and TCRdb kept only the in-frame ones, dropping some. The repertoire has around 580,000 clones, 98% of them found once; the top ten carry 0.3%. The sequencing sample was made of naive CD8+ T cells sorted from blood. The receptor source for this set is a young man in good health.

The J gene is TRBJ2-1, the V gene TRBV29-1; D may correspond to TRBD1 or TRBD2 (5 bases each). This CDR3 comprises 16 residues. Per the germline V gene, CDR1 is SQVTM and CDR2 is ANQGSEA. V was pared by 3 bases and J by 12 bases, with 27 bases between. The CDR3 here is CSVEGPGPQPEIVQFF. The CDR3 DNA is TGCAGCGTTGAGGGACCGGGACCCCAGCCCGAAATTGTGCAGTTCTTC.

The J gene is TRBJ2-1, the V gene TRBV7-3; 8 nucleotides agree with TRBD2. Germline V CDR1 and CDR2: SGHTA, FQGTGA. The CDR3 runs to 13 residues. Trimming took 10 bases from V and 3 from J; bases not matched to a gene: 5. The CDR3 region has the DNA TGTGCCACGTCTCTAGCGGGCTACAATGAGCAGTTCTTC. The encoded protein is CATSLAGYNEQFF.

The genes are TRBV29-1 and TRBJ2-1; maybe TRBD1 (6 bases). Trimming removed 6 bases at V and 7 bases at J, with 10 bases between. Germline V gene data show CDR1 as SQVTM and CDR2 as ANQGSEA. The CDR3 runs to 11 residues. This chain's CDR3 is CSVQQGNEQFF. CDR3 nucleotide sequence: TGCAGCGTCCAACAGGGTAATGAGCAGTTCTTC.

This chain links TRBV5-8 with TRBJ2-3, with 9 bases matching TRBD1. The CDR3 extends over 16 amino acids. Germline V CDR1 and CDR2: SGHTS, YDEGEE. V lost 6 bases, J lost 5 bases, and 13 bases stayed unmatched. The CDR3 nucleotides are TGTGCCAGCAACGATCCGGGACAGGGTTTGGGAGATACGCAGTATTTT. As protein: CASNDPGQGLGDTQYF.

The V and J genes are TRBV27 and TRBJ2-7; TRBD1 or TRBD2 may be the D gene (5 bases each). V dropped 7 bases and J dropped 5 bases, with 15 bases sitting between them. This CDR3 has 13 amino acids. Germline V gene lookup returns CDR1 MNHEY and CDR2 SMNVEV (reference sequence). The CDR3 DNA reads TGTGCCAGCAACCTCGCCGGGACCCACGAGCAGTACTTC. This sequence encodes CASNLAGTHEQYF.

The chain links TRBV11-3 to TRBJ2-1, with 7 bases matching TRBD1. Germline assignment: CDR1 SGHNT and CDR2 YENEEA. V was clipped by 5 bases and J by 3 bases; unmatched bases: 7. This CDR3 spans 15 amino acids. CDR3 nucleotide sequence: TGTGCCAGCAGCCCACACAGGACAGGCTACAATGAGCAGTTCTTC. As protein: CASSPHRTGYNEQFF.

The V call is TRBV2, the J call TRBJ2-4, with D unresolved. Germline V gives CDR1 SNHLY, CDR2 FYNNEI. The CDR3 loop spans 14 amino acids. Trimming pared 3 bases from V and 7 bases from J, leaving 13 bases between. The CDR3 DNA follows: TGTGCCAGCAGTGACCAGTCGGGTCTGAACATTCAGTACTTC. Its translation: CASSDQSGLNIQYF.

V usage is TRBV27 and J usage is TRBJ1-3, with no clear D. Germline V gene lookup returns CDR1 MNHEY and CDR2 SMNVEV (reference sequence). The germline V and J ends were trimmed by 4 bases and 2 bases, with 15 bases remaining between them. This CDR3 spans 16 amino acids. The CDR3 here is CASSSSVGRPGNTIYF. CDR3 in DNA: TGTGCCAGCAGTTCCTCCGTCGGCAGACCTGGAAACACCATATATTTT.

This clone was recorded once. Other DNA sequences in this specimen translate into the identical CDR3. The rearrangement joins TRBV5-1 to TRBJ2-7; no clear D. The CDR3 has 13 amino acids. V lost 0 bases and J 3 bases, leaving 7 bases between the germline ends. Germline CDR1 and CDR2: SGHRS and YFSETQ. CDR3 sequence reads: CASSLGQNYEQYF. The CDR3 DNA follows: TGCGCCAGCAGCTTGGGCCAGAACTACGAGCAGTACTTC.

With regard to this clone: This same CDR3 is encoded by further DNA sequences in the sample. The rearrangement uses TRBV13 and TRBJ1-5; D gene ambiguous. The V gene lost 5 bases and the J gene lost 0 bases, with 8 bases spanning the gap. The CDR3 runs 14 residues. CDR1 and CDR2 (germline): PRHDT, FYEKMQ (reference sequence). Here the CDR3 reads CASSLGDSNQPQHF. The CDR3 DNA reads as TGTGCCAGCAGCCTCGGAGATAGCAATCAGCCCCAGCATTTT.

The rearrangement joins TRBV7-9 to TRBJ2-2; TRBD2 matches 7 bases. The ends lost 5 bases at V and 7 bases at J; junction bases unmatched: 4. The CDR3 totals 13 residues. Germline CDR1 reads SEHNR; CDR2 reads FQNEAQ (reference sequence). This CDR3 reads CASSPPGGGELFF. The CDR3 coding sequence is TGTGCCAGCAGCCCCCCGGGAGGCGGGGAGCTGTTTTTT.

The rearrangement links TRBV27 to TRBJ2-1; D remains unclear. V was cut by 6 bases and J by 8 bases, with 8 bases left in between. Germline CDR1 reads MNHEY; CDR2 reads SMNVEV (reference sequence). The CDR3 totals 11 residues. The CDR3 sequence is CASSYGHEQFF. DNA for the CDR3: TGTGCCAGCAGCTACGGGCATGAGCAGTTCTTC.

J is TRBJ2-1 and V is TRBV11-2; D is perhaps TRBD1 or TRBD2 (5 bases each). CDR1 and CDR2 (germline): SGHAT, FQNNGV. The CDR3 length is 14 residues. The ends were cut back, 5 bases at V and 9 bases at J, with 17 bases in the middle. The CDR3 DNA reads as TGTGCCAGCAGCCAGGGAGTGCTCGAACCTGAGCAGTTCTTC. Translation gives CASSQGVLEPEQFF.

V usage is TRBV7-9 and J usage is TRBJ2-7, with D unclear. Germline lookup yields CDR1 SEHNR and CDR2 FQNEAQ (reference sequence). Trimming cost V 5 bases and J 2 bases, with 16 bases left between them. The CDR3 runs 15 residues. As DNA, the CDR3 is TGTGCCAGCAGCCAACTCATGGACCGAGCCTACGAGCAGTACTTC. It specifies CASSQLMDRAYEQYF. Variable domain in full (rest from reference TRBV7-9 and TRBJ2-7): DTGVSQNPRHKITKRGQNVTFRCDPISEHNRLYWYRQTLGQGPEFLTYFQNEAQLEKSRLLSDRFSAERPKGSFSTLEIQRTEQGDSAMYLCASSQLMDRAYEQYFGPGTRLTVT.

The rearrangement links TRBV29-1 to TRBJ2-7, with D uncertain. This CDR3 is 11 amino acids long. The germline CDR1 and CDR2 sequences are SQVTM and ANQGSEA. The ends were cut back, 4 bases at V and 1 base at J, with 5 bases in the middle. CDR3 nucleotide sequence: TGCAGCGTTGTTGGTTCCTACGAGCAGTACTTC. Translating gives CSVVGSYEQYF.

The chain joins TRBV27 to TRBJ2-3; 11 nucleotides match TRBD1. CDR1 and CDR2 from the germline V gene are MNHEY and SMNVEV (reference sequence). The CDR3 covers 16 residues. V lost 3 bases to trimming and J lost 3 bases; unmatched junction nucleotides: 5. The CDR3 sequence: CASSFRDRGRTDTQYF. In DNA, the CDR3 is TGTGCCAGCAGTTTCCGGGACAGGGGGAGGACAGATACGCAGTATTTT.